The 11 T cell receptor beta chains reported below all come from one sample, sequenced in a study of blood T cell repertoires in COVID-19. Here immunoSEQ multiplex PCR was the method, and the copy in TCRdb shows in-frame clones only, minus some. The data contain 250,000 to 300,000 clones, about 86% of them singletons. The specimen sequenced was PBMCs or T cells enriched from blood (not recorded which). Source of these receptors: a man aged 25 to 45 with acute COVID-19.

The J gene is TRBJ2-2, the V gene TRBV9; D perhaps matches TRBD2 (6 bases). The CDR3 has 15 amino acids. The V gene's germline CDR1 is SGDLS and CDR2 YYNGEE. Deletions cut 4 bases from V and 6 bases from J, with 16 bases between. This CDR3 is CASSPRRAGSGELFF. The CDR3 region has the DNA TGTGCCAGCAGCCCTCGGAGGGCCGGGTCCGGGGAGCTGTTTTTT.

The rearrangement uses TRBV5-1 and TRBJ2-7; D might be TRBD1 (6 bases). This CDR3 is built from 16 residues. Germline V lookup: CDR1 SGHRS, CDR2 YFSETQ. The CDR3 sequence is CASSPDAQGRRREQYV. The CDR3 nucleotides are TGTGCCAGCAGCCCTGACGCACAGGGACGTCGGCGCGAGCAGTACGTC.

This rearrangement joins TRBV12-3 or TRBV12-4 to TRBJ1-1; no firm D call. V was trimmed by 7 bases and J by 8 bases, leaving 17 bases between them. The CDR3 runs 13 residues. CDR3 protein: CASTKTLGSEAFF. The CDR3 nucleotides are TGTGCCAGCACCAAAACTCTAGGTTCGGAAGCTTTCTTT.

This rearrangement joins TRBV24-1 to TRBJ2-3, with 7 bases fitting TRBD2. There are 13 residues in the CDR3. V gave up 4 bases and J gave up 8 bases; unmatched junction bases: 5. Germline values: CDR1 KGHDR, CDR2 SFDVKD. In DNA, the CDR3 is TGTGCCACCAGTGACCCTCCGGGGGGTACGCAGTATTTT. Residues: CATSDPPGGTQYF.

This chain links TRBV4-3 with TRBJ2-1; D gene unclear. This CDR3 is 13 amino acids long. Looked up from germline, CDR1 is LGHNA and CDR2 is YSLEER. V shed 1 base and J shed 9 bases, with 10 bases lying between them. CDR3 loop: CASSQVPLVEQFF. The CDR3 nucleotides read TGCGCCAGCAGCCAAGTTCCCCTTGTTGAGCAGTTCTTC.

The CDR3 DNA reads TGTGCCAGCAGCATCTCGGGAAGGGGCTACACCTTC. This encodes CASSISGRGYTF. This rearrangement joins TRBV6-5 to TRBJ1-2; D is unresolved. The length of the CDR3 is 12 residues. Germline V gives CDR1 MNHEY, CDR2 SVGAGI. Trimming cost V 6 bases and J 8 bases, with 13 bases left between them.

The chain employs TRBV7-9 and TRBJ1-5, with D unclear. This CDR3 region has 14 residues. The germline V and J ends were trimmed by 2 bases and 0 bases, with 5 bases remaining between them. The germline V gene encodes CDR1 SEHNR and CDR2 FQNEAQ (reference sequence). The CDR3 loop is CASSLPGSNQPQHF. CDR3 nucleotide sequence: TGTGCCAGCAGCTTACCCGGTAGCAATCAGCCCCAGCATTTT.

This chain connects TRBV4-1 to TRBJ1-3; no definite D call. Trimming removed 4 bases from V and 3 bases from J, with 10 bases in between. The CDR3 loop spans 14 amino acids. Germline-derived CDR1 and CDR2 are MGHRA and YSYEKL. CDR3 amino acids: CASSRVGVGNTIYF. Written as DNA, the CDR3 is TGCGCCAGCAGCCGGGTCGGGGTTGGAAACACCATATATTTT.

The CDR3 here is CASSRKGQYTEAFF. The CDR3 DNA reads TGTGCCAGCTCCAGGAAGGGACAGTACACTGAAGCTTTCTTT. The chain links TRBV5-5 to TRBJ1-1, with 7 bases that match TRBD1. Germline loops: CDR1 SGHKS, CDR2 YYEKEE (reference sequence). V lost 7 bases to trimming and J lost 3 bases; unmatched junction nucleotides: 9. The CDR3 sequence is 14 residues long.

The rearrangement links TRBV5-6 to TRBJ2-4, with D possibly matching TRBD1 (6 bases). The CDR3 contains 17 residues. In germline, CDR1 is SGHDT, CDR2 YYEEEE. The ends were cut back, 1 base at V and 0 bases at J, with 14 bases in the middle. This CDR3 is CASSLNPGHKAKNIQYF. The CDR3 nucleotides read TGTGCCAGCAGCTTGAATCCGGGACACAAAGCCAAAAACATTCAGTACTTC.

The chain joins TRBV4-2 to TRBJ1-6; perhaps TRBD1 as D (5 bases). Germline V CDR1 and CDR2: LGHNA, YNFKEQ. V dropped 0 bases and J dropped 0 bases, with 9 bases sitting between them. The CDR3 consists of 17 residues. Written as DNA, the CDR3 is TGTGCCAGCAGCCAAGAGAGACAGAGCTCCTATAATTCACCCCTCCACTTT. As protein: CASSQERQSSYNSPLHF.